This TCR beta chain was sequenced during a study of blood T cell repertoires in COVID-19. Turning to the study itself: Nucleic acid was either cDNA or gDNA, and it came from T cells, B-cell-depleted T cells, or PBMCs.

This CDR3 has 12 amino acids. Per the germline V gene, CDR1 is LNHDA and CDR2 is SQIVND (reference sequence). Trimming removed 9 bases from V and 4 bases from J, with 12 bases in between. Here immunoSEQ multiplex PCR was the method, and the copy in TCRdb shows in-frame clones only, minus some. The sample lists 350,000 or so clones; 80% to 90% were seen once. The chain recombines TRBV19 with TRBJ1-1; D may be TRBD1 (5 bases). This sequence originates from a woman under 40 with COVID-19, enrolled during active disease. Sequencing was performed on peripheral blood. For the CDR3, the DNA is TGTGCCAGCATCAGGGAGGGCACTGAAGCTTTCTTT. Its protein is CASIREGTEAFF. The full variable domain, with the rest looked up from reference TRBV19 and TRBJ1-1, is DGGITQSPKYLFRKEGQNVTLSCEQNLNHDAMYWYRQDPGQGLRLIYYSQIVNDFQKGDIAEGYSVSREKKESFPLTVTSAQKNPTAFYLCASIREGTEAFFGQGTRLTVV.